Described below is a single TCR beta chain sequence and its context. This clonotype has just a few counts. Its antigen is currently not known. Base qualities are not at hand, and no much larger clone is one base apart. The sample belongs to a study of blood T cells in healthy people across ages (dated by TCRdb to 2015 to 2017). About the full investigation: In model experiments, roughly one uniquely barcoded TCR beta cDNA molecule per two T cells was captured by template switching. The study measured age-related changes in TCR beta repertoire diversity using deep sequencing normalized with unique cDNA molecular identifiers. The donors were divided into four age groups: young (average 16 years), middle-aged (approximately 39), aged (about 61) and long-lived (about 90). The study analyzed two additional independent replicas of 1 million unique cDNA reads from the same blood draw for two donors, one aged 18 to 29 and one aged 80 or older. Findings and caveats that apply to the study as a whole: As age increased, observed TCR beta diversity per million T cells dropped in a roughly linear way, and a significant reduction was already evident by age around 41. Bulk unsorted PBMC profiling prevented conclusive comparison of naive and antigen-experienced compartments. Estimates of total diversity from one million sequenced T cells were regarded as lower bounds and underestimates. Because the CMV infection status of the donors was unknown, age-related changes in expanded clonotypes may potentially have been confounded. Compared with the aged group, more naive CD4+ T cells, fewer expanded clones and increased TCR diversity were shown by the long-lived group, suggesting age selection. A strong correlation was found between observed TCR beta diversity and the percentage of naive T cells measured by flow cytometry.

The library relied on 5' RACE. TCRdb names Illumina HiSeq 2500 as the instrument used. A second about 7 to 12 cycle PCR used a sample-barcoded 5' primer and a J-beta primer mix. A template-switch 5' adaptor carrying 12 random nucleotides introduced a unique molecular identifier onto each TCR beta cDNA molecule. Each sample yielded at least 2.5 million CDR3-containing paired-end reads. First-strand cDNA was synthesized from all RNA with the Mint cDNA synthesis kit, primed by a TRBC-specific oligonucleotide. Following uracil-DNA glycosylase treatment, all cDNA underwent a first 18-cycle PCR with the universal primers M1SS and BC2_uni_R. Regarding the original processing steps: For normalization, 1 million high-quality reads, each with a distinct molecular identifier, were randomly selected from each sample. Instead of being binned into consensus sequences, reads that shared molecular identifiers were thrown out. CDR3 identification, clonotype clustering and error correction used MiTCR with a Q25 quality threshold and the strictest error-elimination algorithm. A nonparametric unseen species model with Euler transformation was used to estimate a lower bound on total TCR beta diversity. TCRdb handled the public reads itself, with Q25 trimming in fastp and clone calling in MiXCR, and kept productive beta chains. Identical CDR3 proteins give one entry, which carries the most common genes and DNA. Here the V and J calls rest on TCRdb's processing, not on the authors' analysis. The sample table contains 800,000 or so distinct CDR3 sequences; only one count was recorded for 20% to 25% of them. The ten most abundant clones make up approximately 3.7% of the sample.

V is pared back by 2 bases and J by 4 bases, with 20 bases lying between the germline termini. The CDR3 sequence holds 17 residues, the cysteine and phenylalanine included. CDR3 DNA only is kept here, 51 bases in frame from base 1. From a lookup of the germline V gene (reference sequence), CDR1 and CDR2 are MNHEY and SMNVEV. Systemically healthy Caucasian individuals from Russia, 35 to 50 in total and aged about 6 to 90 years, were included as donors. Each donor gave 9.5 to 10 milliliters of peripheral blood, drawn into EDTA-treated Vacutainer tubes. Ficoll-Paque density-gradient centrifugation was used to isolate PBMCs, with at least 6.5 million per sample. Trizol reagent was used to extract total RNA from the PBMCs, yielding at least 5.5 micrograms per sample. For every donor, flow cytometry on a PBMC aliquot measured the percentage of naive CD45RAhigh/CD27high T cells. The sample also formed part of further work on T cells of mothers and their children. From the second report: Nine systemically healthy Caucasian individuals served as donors, namely three mothers together with their six children. cDNA synthesis consumed the entire amount of extracted RNA, loaded at around 1.5 ug RNA in each 15 ul reaction. Sample barcodes and 2-4 random nucleotides were added via the M1S primer in the second PCR. Over 8.5 million TCR beta CDR3 reads were obtained for each mother, and approximately 3.2 million reads were obtained for each child. Thymic selection similarly shapes TCR recombination output in related and unrelated pairs, with minor effect from inherited differences. Normalized repertoire overlap in related mother-child pairs was always slightly higher than in unrelated mother-child pairs, but the difference was never significant. With a sensitivity of around 97 clones per million clonotypes, no persistent microchimeric T cell clones were detected. In the study, deep NGS was used to compare the TCR beta repertoires of mothers and children, and features distinguishing related mother-child pairs from unrelated individuals were sought. The mean age was 40 +/- 4 years for the mothers and roughly 10 +/- 4 years for the children. After adapters were ligated using NEBNext reagents, the libraries underwent 100+100 nt paired-end sequencing on an Illumina HiSeq 2000. Mother and child libraries were prepared a month apart and sequenced in separate runs to prevent cross-contamination. For each donor, between about 450,000 and 2,300,000 distinct TCR beta clonotypes were identified. Naive TCR beta clonotypes were estimated from low-frequency clonotypes matched to each donor's FACS-determined naive share, without sorting.

The sequence is built from TRBV27 and TRBJ1-1, with a tentative D gene TRBD1 over 5 matching bases. This sequence was found in a boy between 10 and 17 years old in good health. Sequencing used blood. In nucleotide form, the sequence is TGTGCCAGCAGTTTAAGGGTTGGGGCTCTGGGGGTCACTGAAGCTTTCTTT. Its amino acids are CASSLRVGALGVTEAFF.